This entry lists 5 T cell receptor beta chains sequenced from one sample in a study of blood T cell repertoires in COVID-19. Libraries were prepared by immunoSEQ multiplex PCR; TCRdb keeps only in-frame clonotypes and omits some of them. Here the sample spans fewer than 250,000 clones, approximately 86% being singletons. The sequenced sample was PBMCs or T cells enriched from blood (not recorded which). The receptors stem from a woman between 25 and 40 years old with acute COVID-19.

This clone showed up just a few times. The V gene is TRBV18, the J gene TRBJ2-7, with 9 bases aligning to TRBD1. The CDR3 loop spans 16 amino acids. J lost 6 bases, V lost 10 bases, and 19 bases had no gene match. Germline-derived CDR1 and CDR2 are KGHSH and LQKENI. The CDR3, as DNA: TGTGCCACCAAAAGGGATGAGGGACAGGGAGTTCCCGAGCAGTACTTC. Protein sequence: CATKRDEGQGVPEQYF.

CDR3 DNA: TGTGCCAGCAGTTACGACAGGGGCTATGGCTACACCTTC. Translation gives CASSYDRGYGYTF. The V and J genes are TRBV6-5 and TRBJ1-2; 8 bases match TRBD1. Germline CDR1 MNHEY, CDR2 SVGAGI. The CDR3 has 13 residues. Trimming removed 2 bases from V and 4 bases from J; junction bases left unmatched: 0.

This sequence joins TRBV6-5 and TRBJ2-5; 9 bases map to TRBD1. Trimming at V came to 3 bases and at J to 2 bases, leaving 1 base not matched to a gene. CDR1 and CDR2 (germline): MNHEY, SVGAGI. The CDR3 has 14 residues. The CDR3 here is CASSYGQGQETQYF. In DNA, the CDR3 is TGTGCCAGCAGTTATGGACAGGGGCAAGAGACCCAGTACTTC.

The genes are TRBV7-2 and TRBJ1-6; the D gene is possibly TRBD1 (5 bases). V lost 2 bases to trimming and J lost 10 bases, with 15 bases between them. Germline-derived CDR1 and CDR2 are SGHTA and FQGNSA. The CDR3 runs to 15 residues. The CDR3 DNA follows: TGTGCCAGCAGCTTAAGGCAGGGCCCAGGGTCACCCCTCCACTTT. Its translation is CASSLRQGPGSPLHF.

The rearrangement joins TRBV5-8 to TRBJ2-5; 7 nucleotides agree with TRBD1. Germline V gene data show CDR1 as SGHTS and CDR2 as YDEGEE. CDR3 size: 13 residues. The trim removed 2 bases at V and 5 bases at J, leaving 3 bases unmatched. This chain's CDR3 is CASSFDRAETQYF. In nucleotides, the CDR3 is TGTGCCAGCAGCTTCGACAGGGCCGAGACCCAGTACTTC.